The 3 T cell receptor beta chains reported below all come from one sample, sequenced in a study of T cell responses to AZD1222 COVID-19 vaccine. TCRdb's table, derived via immunoSEQ multiplex PCR, lists solely in-frame clones and lacks some. The table shows 100,000 or so clones, with about 93% occurring only once. Sample: peripheral blood, taken on day 0 of AZD1222 vaccination. Receptors were obtained from an adult in good health.

The genes are TRBV5-6 and TRBJ2-7; D is ambiguous. V gave up 4 bases and J gave up 7 bases, with 15 bases separating them. Germline V gene sequence: CDR1 SGHDT, CDR2 YYEEEE. This CDR3 comprises 13 residues. CDR3 in amino acids: CASSTAISSEQYF. The CDR3 coding sequence is TGTGCCAGCAGCACTGCGATAAGCTCAGAGCAGTACTTC.

The chain couples TRBV6-5 to TRBJ1-1, with 9 bases matching TRBD1. J gave up 5 bases and V 2 bases, and 9 bases lay outside the gene matches. The V gene's germline CDR1 is MNHEY and CDR2 SVGAGI. This CDR3 has 16 amino acids. The CDR3 protein is CASSYPPGQGRTEAFF. The CDR3 nucleotides are TGTGCCAGCAGTTACCCACCGGGACAGGGACGTACTGAAGCTTTCTTT.

V gene TRBV5-4 combines with J gene TRBJ1-1; 8 bases line up with TRBD1. V was clipped by 4 bases and J by 4 bases; unmatched bases: 3. Germline V gene lookup returns CDR1 SGHNT and CDR2 YYREEE (reference sequence). The CDR3 has 13 residues. CDR3 DNA sequence: TGTGCCAGCAGCAAACAGGGGGGCACTGAAGCTTTCTTT. It encodes CASSKQGGTEAFF.